These 27 T cell receptor beta chains share one sample of origin, sequenced in a study of blood T cell repertoires in COVID-19. Measured with immunoSEQ multiplex PCR; TCRdb has only the in-frame clones, and not every one. The sample has some 150,000 clones; 80% are singletons. The source material was peripheral blood. Every receptor here comes from a woman between 45 and 60 years old with acute or convalescent COVID-19.

The rearrangement joins TRBV7-9 to TRBJ2-7; possibly TRBD1 for D (6 bases). V was cut by 1 base and J by 4 bases, with 20 bases left in between. From germline, CDR1 is SEHNR and CDR2 FQNEAQ (reference sequence). This CDR3 is built from 17 residues. Written as DNA, the CDR3 is TGTGCCAGCAGCTTAGGGGAGTTCGGGCAGGGGCTTTACGAGCAGTACTTC. Translating it yields CASSLGEFGQGLYEQYF.

This clone showed up just a few times. This CDR3 is also generated by other DNA sequences in the sample. The genes are TRBV20-1 and TRBJ1-2; no reliable D call. The germline V gene encodes CDR1 DFQATT and CDR2 SNEGSKA (reference sequence). The CDR3 is 9 amino acids. Trimming removed 6 bases from V and 4 bases from J, with 3 bases in between. DNA for the CDR3: TGCAGTGCCTCCTATGGCTACACCTTC. Translating it yields CSASYGYTF.

V is TRBV7-9 and J is TRBJ2-7, with TRBD1 identical over 7 bases. CDR1 is SEHNR and CDR2 is FQNEAQ in the germline V gene (reference sequence). Germline trimming cut 3 bases from V and 9 bases from J; bases unmatched to any gene: 8. The CDR3 totals 13 residues. This CDR3 is CASSFSNRGAQYF. The CDR3 DNA follows: TGTGCCAGCAGCTTCAGTAACAGGGGAGCGCAGTACTTC.

This clone has only a few counts. The chain has TRBV19 and TRBJ1-5; no definite D call. From germline, CDR1 is LNHDA and CDR2 SQIVND (reference sequence). The CDR3 covers 15 residues. Trimming stripped 5 bases from V and 1 base from J, with 12 bases between. The DNA for the CDR3 is TGTGCCAGTAGTCCCTCGTCTTTCAGCAATCAGCCCCAGCATTTT. Its protein is CASSPSSFSNQPQHF.

This chain joins TRBV5-1 and TRBJ1-4; D is perhaps TRBD1 (6 bases). The CDR3 runs 15 residues. Trimming left V 4 bases short and J 2 bases short, with 12 bases between. Germline CDR1 reads SGHRS; CDR2 reads YFSETQ. Here the CDR3 DNA reads TGCGCCAGCAGCAGCGGACAGTCCACTAATGAAAAACTGTTTTTT. The encoded protein is CASSSGQSTNEKLFF. Based on the CDR3 plus reference TRBV5-1 and TRBJ1-4, the full variable domain is KAGVTQTPRYLIKTRGQQVTLSCSPISGHRSVSWYQQTPGQGLQFLFEYFSETQRNKGNFPGRFSGRQFSNSRSEMNVSTLELGDSALYLCASSSGQSTNEKLFFGSGTQLSVL.

The chain has TRBV9 and TRBJ1-3; D is ambiguous. The CDR3 sequence is 15 residues long. CDR1 and CDR2 from the germline V gene are SGDLS and YYNGEE. The germline V and J ends were trimmed by 3 bases and 0 bases, with 10 bases remaining between them. CDR3 bases: TGTGCCAGCAGCGCGAGGGAGTTCTCTGGAAACACCATATATTTT. It specifies CASSAREFSGNTIYF.

In its sample, this clone was seen once. The chain couples TRBV15 to TRBJ1-6; 12 bases are shared with TRBD1. The V gene's germline CDR1 is LNHNV and CDR2 YYDKDF (reference sequence). This CDR3 region has 19 residues. Trimming cost V 4 bases and J 7 bases; bases outside gene matches: 14. CDR3 protein: CATSTGPGQGATFNSPLHF. DNA for the CDR3: TGTGCCACCAGCACGGGTCCGGGACAGGGGGCAACCTTCAATTCACCCCTCCACTTT.

In its sample, this clone was seen a few times. The gene calls are TRBV6-2 or TRBV6-3 and TRBJ2-1, with D unresolved. The V end lost 5 bases, the J end lost 4 bases, and 15 bases lay between the germline ends. CDR3 length equals 15 residues. CDR1 is MNHEY, CDR2 SVGEGT, per germline. CDR3 nucleotide sequence: TGTGCCAGCAGTGATAAGGTTGAGGCTTACAATGAGCAGTTCTTC. Protein product: CASSDKVEAYNEQFF.

The gene calls are TRBV6-6 and TRBJ2-2; 7 positions match TRBD1. J lost 5 bases, V lost 3 bases, and 3 bases had no gene match. The CDR3 runs to 14 residues. The germline gives CDR1 MNHNY, CDR2 SVGAGI (reference sequence). Here the CDR3 DNA reads TGTGCCAGCAGTTATCAGGGGGTAACCGGGGAGCTGTTTTTT. It translates to CASSYQGVTGELFF.

This clone was seen once. The V gene is TRBV18, the J gene TRBJ1-3; D unclear. Trimming took off 2 bases at V and 3 bases at J, with 11 bases between the two ends. CDR1 is KGHSH and CDR2 is LQKENI in the germline V gene. There are 15 residues in the CDR3. The CDR3 sequence is CASSPTVTVGNTIYF. CDR3 DNA sequence: TGTGCCAGCTCACCAACAGTTACAGTTGGAAACACCATATATTTT.

The chain recombines TRBV10-3 with TRBJ2-3; D might be TRBD2 (5 bases). Trimming shortened V by 0 bases and J by 0 bases, and 22 bases separated the two germline ends. Germline V gives CDR1 ENHRY, CDR2 SYGVKD. The CDR3 covers 20 residues. The CDR3, as DNA: TGTGCCATCAGTGAGTCCCCCCGGACTGGGCCACACTCCAGCACAGATACGCAGTATTTT. Translated: CAISESPRTGPHSSTDTQYF.

This chain joins TRBV6-6 and TRBJ2-5; 7 bases fit TRBD1. The CDR3 is 13 amino acids. CDR1 and CDR2 (germline): MNHNY, SVGAGI (reference sequence). Trimming removed 5 bases from V and 3 bases from J; junction bases left unmatched: 3. Here the CDR3 DNA reads TGTGCCAGCAGTCCTGACAGGGAAGAGACCCAGTACTTC. It is translated as CASSPDREETQYF.

The chain carries TRBV2 and TRBJ2-1; TRBD2 matches at 8 bases. Germline V gene data show CDR1 as SNHLY and CDR2 as FYNNEI. Unmatched junction bases numbered 5, after V lost 1 base and J lost 6 bases. CDR3 length: 15 amino acids. The CDR3 DNA is TGTGCCAGCAGTGAAGGGCGGGGGGAGAGCAATGAGCAGTTCTTC. Encoded protein: CASSEGRGESNEQFF. Together with reference TRBV2 and TRBJ2-1, the CDR3 gives the full variable domain: EPEVTQTPSHQVTQMGQEVILRCVPISNHLYFYWYRQILGQKVEFLVSFYNNEISEKSEIFDDQFSVERPDGSNFTLKIRSTKLEDSAMYFCASSEGRGESNEQFFGPGTRLTVL.

The chain recombines TRBV11-2 with TRBJ2-5; D not certain. The CDR3 is 13 amino acids. Per the germline V gene, CDR1 is SGHAT and CDR2 is FQNNGV. Trimming removed 3 bases from V and 3 bases from J, with 8 bases in between. The chain's CDR3 is CASSFSTEETQYF. The CDR3 region has the DNA TGTGCCAGCAGCTTTAGTACAGAAGAGACCCAGTACTTC.

CDR3 nucleotide sequence: TGTGCCAGCAGCCAGGGGACTAGCGGGGGGGTTACCTACGAGCAGTACTTC. As protein: CASSQGTSGGVTYEQYF. The J gene is TRBJ2-7, the V gene TRBV4-2; TRBD2 matches at 16 bases. Germline V gene data show CDR1 as LGHNA and CDR2 as YNFKEQ. V gave up 3 bases and J gave up 2 bases; unmatched junction bases: 4. CDR3 size: 17 residues.

CDR3: CASSLASGVRSYEQYF. DNA of the CDR3: TGTGCCAGCAGCTTAGCGTCGGGGGTTCGCTCCTACGAGCAGTACTTC. The chain employs TRBV13 and TRBJ2-7, with D possibly TRBD2 on 6 matching bases. The V gene's germline CDR1 is PRHDT and CDR2 FYEKMQ (reference sequence). Trimming took off 1 base at V and 0 bases at J, with 13 bases between the two ends. The CDR3 runs to 16 residues.

This clone appeared a few times. The V call is TRBV19, the J call TRBJ1-6; 8 positions agree with TRBD1. Germline CDR1 is LNHDA and CDR2 is SQIVND (reference sequence). The V and J ends lost 11 bases and 4 bases, in that order; junction bases with no gene match: 25. The CDR3 runs to 20 residues. Written as DNA, the CDR3 is TGTGCCCAACGCCAGGGGGCACGTTGTCTTTGGGTTCTGTATAATTCACCCCTCCACTTT. As protein: CAQRQGARCLWVLYNSPLHF.

The J gene is TRBJ1-1, the V gene TRBV18; no firm D call. Germline loops: CDR1 KGHSH, CDR2 LQKENI. V was shortened by 0 bases and J by 0 bases, with 8 bases between the two germline ends. There are 15 residues in the CDR3. The CDR3 nucleotides read TGTGCCAGCTCACCACCGCAGATCATGAACACTGAAGCTTTCTTT. Translating gives CASSPPQIMNTEAFF.

This chain joins TRBV11-3 and TRBJ2-2; no reliable D call. With 5 bases removed from V and 7 bases from J, the gap between germline ends came to 8 bases. The CDR3 spans 12 residues. Per the germline V gene, CDR1 is SGHNT and CDR2 is YENEEA. The CDR3 reads CASSPPSGELFF. CDR3 nucleotides: TGTGCCAGCAGCCCTCCGAGCGGGGAGCTGTTTTTT.

The chain is built from TRBV6-5 and TRBJ1-2; tentatively, D is TRBD1 (5 bases). Trimming removed 4 bases from V and 0 bases from J, with 12 bases in between. This CDR3 has 15 amino acids. The germline gives CDR1 MNHEY, CDR2 SVGAGI. CDR3 residues: CASSSLGGANYGYTF. CDR3 bases: TGTGCCAGCAGTTCCCTCGGGGGGGCTAACTATGGCTACACCTTC.

This clone was counted only a few times. The J gene is TRBJ1-1, the V gene TRBV11-3; TRBD1 might be the D (6 bases). The CDR3 spans 14 residues. Germline V lookup: CDR1 SGHNT, CDR2 YENEEA. V gave up 5 bases and J gave up 6 bases, with 16 bases separating them. The CDR3 here is CASSQGGARSEAFF. The CDR3 nucleotides read TGTGCCAGCAGCCAAGGGGGGGCGAGATCTGAAGCTTTCTTT. Full variable domain (missing parts from reference TRBV11-3 and TRBJ1-1): EAGVVQSPRYKIIEKKQPVAFWCNPISGHNTLYWYLQNLGQGPELLIRYENEEAVDDSQLPKDRFSAERLKGVDSTLKIQPAELGDSAVYLCASSQGGARSEAFFGQGTRLTVV.

This clone was counted once. The J gene is TRBJ1-6, the V gene TRBV4-2; tentative D call: TRBD1 (5 bases). This CDR3 has 16 amino acids. Germline assignment: CDR1 LGHNA and CDR2 YNFKEQ. V was cut by 4 bases and J by 13 bases, with 23 bases left in between. The CDR3 region is CASSREGREGVFPLHF. CDR3 bases: TGTGCCAGCAGCCGGGAAGGCAGGGAAGGGGTATTCCCCCTCCACTTT.

The chain carries TRBV7-8 and TRBJ1-2; no definite D call. Per germline, CDR1 SGHVS and CDR2 FQNEAQ. This CDR3 has 15 amino acids. V was pared by 5 bases and J by 1 base, with 14 bases between. CDR3 sequence: CASSPMGGNNYGYTF. CDR3 coding DNA: TGTGCCAGCAGCCCAATGGGAGGGAATAACTATGGCTACACCTTC.

The chain recombines TRBV7-9 with TRBJ2-7; 9 bases are shared with TRBD1. After removal of 2 bases from V and 5 bases from J, the junction contained 4 bases not matched to a gene. Germline CDR1 reads SEHNR; CDR2 reads FQNEAQ (reference sequence). The CDR3 has 14 residues. The CDR3 loop is CASSLSGTGNEQYF. DNA for the CDR3: TGTGCCAGCAGCTTAAGTGGGACAGGGAACGAGCAGTACTTC.

V gene TRBV2 combines with J gene TRBJ2-3; TRBD2 is a possible D gene (5 bases). The CDR3 length is 13 residues. The germline gives CDR1 SNHLY, CDR2 FYNNEI. With 7 bases removed from V and 4 bases from J, the gap between germline ends came to 12 bases. The CDR3 spells CASKKSGADTQYF. CDR3 sequence (DNA): TGTGCCAGCAAAAAATCCGGGGCAGATACGCAGTATTTT.

The chain is built from TRBV19 and TRBJ2-1, with D possibly being TRBD1 (6 bases). CDR3 length: 13 amino acids. Germline V gene sequence: CDR1 LNHDA, CDR2 SQIVND (reference sequence). V was cut by 6 bases and J by 3 bases, with 9 bases left in between. CDR3 protein: CASRRDNYNEQFF. For the CDR3, the DNA is TGTGCCAGTAGACGGGACAACTACAATGAGCAGTTCTTC. Complete variable domain (other parts from reference TRBV19 and TRBJ2-1): DGGITQSPKYLFRKEGQNVTLSCEQNLNHDAMYWYRQDPGQGLRLIYYSQIVNDFQKGDIAEGYSVSREKKESFPLTVTSAQKNPTAFYLCASRRDNYNEQFFGPGTRLTVL.

The gene calls are TRBV27 and TRBJ2-1; TRBD2 aligns across 9 bases. V dropped 5 bases and J dropped 8; count of bases not matched to a gene: 10. The germline gives CDR1 MNHEY, CDR2 SMNVEV (reference sequence). CDR3 length equals 15 residues. CDR3 protein: CASSISGGLKYEQFF. The CDR3 nucleotides are TGTGCCAGCAGTATCAGCGGGGGGCTGAAGTATGAGCAGTTCTTC.